Each of the 16 T cell receptor beta chains below was sequenced from the same sample in a study of read filtering for tumor transcriptome and immune sequencing. This library used roughly 430 ng RNA and molecular barcoded adaptors spanning alpha/delta and beta/gamma chains. MiXCR, run by TCRdb on the reads, gives a single entry per CDR3 protein. Among over 50,000 distinct CDR3 sequences listed, approximately 20% were seen once. Material for sequencing was a population of CD138-negative cells sorted from bone marrow. The receptors derive from a donor aged 40 or older with multiple myeloma.

This clonotype was counted at least ten times. The chain links TRBV15 to TRBJ2-2; D is perhaps TRBD2 (7 bases). Per the germline V gene, CDR1 is LNHNV and CDR2 is YYDKDF (reference sequence). Trimming took off 0 bases at V and 4 bases at J, with 12 bases between the two ends. This CDR3 has 16 residues. The CDR3: CATSRDRGGVTGELFF. The CDR3 coding sequence is TGTGCCACCAGCAGAGATCGCGGGGGCGTCACCGGGGAGCTGTTTTTT.

This clonotype showed up just a few times. The CDR3 protein is CASSLARQNPLEQYF. CDR3 nucleotides: TGTGCCAGCAGCTTAGCGAGGCAGAACCCCCTCGAGCAGTACTTC. V is TRBV7-2 and J is TRBJ2-7; D is uncertain. Looked up from germline, CDR1 is SGHTA and CDR2 is FQGNSA. Trimming pared 0 bases from V and 6 bases from J, leaving 15 bases between. The CDR3 totals 15 residues.

Many counts were recorded for this clonotype. V usage is TRBV6-6 and J usage is TRBJ1-5, with D perhaps TRBD1 (5 bases). Trimming removed 2 bases from V and 0 bases from J, with 5 bases in between. Germline loops: CDR1 MNHNY, CDR2 SVGAGI (reference sequence). The CDR3 totals 14 residues. CDR3 coding DNA: TGTGCCAGCAGTTACACAGGTAGCAATCAGCCCCAGCATTTT. It yields the protein CASSYTGSNQPQHF.

By sample share, this clonotype is medium-sized. V is TRBV7-8 and J is TRBJ2-1; D is uncertain. This CDR3 has 16 amino acids. Germline CDR1 and CDR2: SGHVS and FQNEAQ. V was cut by 1 base and J by 0 bases, with 10 bases left in between. The CDR3 here is CASSLVGYISYNEQFF. Here the CDR3 DNA reads TGTGCCAGCAGCTTAGTGGGCTATATCTCCTACAATGAGCAGTTCTTC.

Many counts were recorded for this clonotype. The genes are TRBV28 and TRBJ2-7, with D possibly TRBD1 on 8 matching bases. CDR3 length equals 18 residues. Germline V CDR1 and CDR2: MDHEN, SYDVKM. V lost 8 bases to trimming and J lost 4 bases, with 30 bases between them. The CDR3 reads CASQGQGIFSLAVYEQYF. The CDR3 DNA follows: TGTGCCAGCCAAGGACAGGGCATCTTCTCCCTAGCGGTATACGAGCAGTACTTC.

The sample holds many counts of this clonotype. V is TRBV20-1 and J is TRBJ2-2; TRBD2 matches 12 bases. The germline V gene encodes CDR1 DFQATT and CDR2 SNEGSKA (reference sequence). This CDR3 is 14 amino acids long. With V trimmed by 5 bases and J by 4 bases, 2 bases remained unmatched. This chain's CDR3 is CSASSGRATGELFF. In DNA form, the CDR3 reads TGCAGTGCTTCTAGCGGGAGGGCCACCGGGGAGCTGTTTTTT.

This chain joins TRBV15 and TRBJ2-6, with D unclear. Germline V lookup: CDR1 LNHNV, CDR2 YYDKDF (reference sequence). V lost 0 bases to trimming and J lost 0 bases, with 18 bases between them. The CDR3 has 20 amino acids. The CDR3 loop is CATSRDLGRPQSSGANVLTF. DNA for the CDR3: TGTGCCACCAGCAGAGACCTAGGACGGCCTCAGAGCTCTGGGGCCAACGTCCTGACTTTC.

Many counts were recorded for this clonotype. The chain is built from TRBV29-1 and TRBJ2-3; tentatively, D is TRBD1 (5 bases). This CDR3 contains 14 residues. Germline loops: CDR1 SQVTM, CDR2 ANQGSEA. V was cut by 6 bases and J by 0 bases, with 13 bases left in between. CDR3 residues: CSVGKTGSTDTQYF. The CDR3 DNA reads TGCAGCGTGGGGAAAACAGGAAGCACAGATACGCAGTATTTT.

The chain recombines TRBV28 with TRBJ1-1, with D uncertain. With 6 bases removed from V and 2 bases from J, the gap between germline ends came to 13 bases. Germline lookup yields CDR1 MDHEN and CDR2 SYDVKM. The CDR3 spans 14 residues. CDR3 bases: TGTGCCAGCAGCCCCTGGACGCAAAACACTGAAGCTTTCTTT. This encodes CASSPWTQNTEAFF.

This clonotype was seen many times. The V and J genes are TRBV6-2 or TRBV6-3 and TRBJ2-1, with D uncertain. The CDR3 spans 11 residues. The germline CDR1 and CDR2 sequences are MNHEY and SVGEGT. Trimming cost V 7 bases and J 1 base, with 2 bases left between them. The CDR3: CASKSYNEQFF. The CDR3 DNA reads TGTGCCAGCAAATCCTACAATGAGCAGTTCTTC.

This clonotype has ten or more counts. The chain has TRBV20-1 and TRBJ2-7; TRBD2 agrees at 8 bases. From germline, CDR1 is DFQATT and CDR2 SNEGSKA (reference sequence). The CDR3 has 14 amino acids. V shed 5 bases and J 2 bases; nucleotides not matched to a gene: 8. Written as DNA, the CDR3 is TGCAGTGCTCATAATAGCGGGGAAACCTACGAGCAGTACTTC. Its protein is CSAHNSGETYEQYF.

This clonotype showed up many times. The genes are TRBV6-1 and TRBJ2-1; no firm D call. Trimming cost V 3 bases and J 5 bases, with 14 bases left between them. The germline V gene encodes CDR1 MNHNS and CDR2 SASEGT. The CDR3 has 15 residues. The CDR3 DNA follows: TGTGCCAGCAGTGACCAGGCCCACTCTAACAATGAGCAGTTCTTC. This gives the protein CASSDQAHSNNEQFF.

This clonotype was recorded at least ten times. This chain uses TRBV7-6 with TRBJ1-1, with TRBD1 matching 7 bases. The junction had 15 bases not matched to a gene; V was cut back by 5 bases and J by 0 bases. Per the germline V gene, CDR1 is SGHVS and CDR2 is FNYEAQ. The length of the CDR3 is 18 residues. For the CDR3, the DNA is TGTGCCAGCAGCCTCCGGGACAGCGCCATGGGGATGAACACTGAAGCTTTCTTT. Translating gives CASSLRDSAMGMNTEAFF.

In this sample, this clonotype turned up many times. The V and J genes are TRBV5-1 and TRBJ1-1; no definite D call. The CDR3 spans 15 residues. The ends were cut back, 4 bases at V and 1 base at J, with 14 bases in the middle. Germline loops: CDR1 SGHRS, CDR2 YFSETQ. Here the CDR3 DNA reads TGCGCCAGCAGCCAGGAACCCGCGAGGAACACTGAAGCTTTCTTT. Its protein product is CASSQEPARNTEAFF.

The J gene is TRBJ1-1, the V gene TRBV7-9; TRBD1 is a possible D gene (5 bases). The CDR3 runs to 9 residues. The germline V gene has CDR1 SEHNR and CDR2 FQNEAQ (reference sequence). V lost 9 bases to trimming and J lost 10 bases, with 9 bases between them. CDR3 in amino acids: CARGERAFF. The CDR3 DNA reads as TGTGCCAGAGGGGAGAGAGCTTTCTTT.

The J gene is TRBJ1-1, the V gene TRBV20-1, with 9 bases identical to TRBD1. Trimming took 5 bases from V and 1 from J; bases not matched to a gene: 8. The length of the CDR3 is 15 residues. Looked up from germline, CDR1 is DFQATT and CDR2 is SNEGSKA (reference sequence). The CDR3 DNA follows: TGCAGTGCTCCGTGGACAGGGGCGCCGAACACTGAAGCTTTCTTT. This gives the protein CSAPWTGAPNTEAFF.